The present TCR beta chain was sequenced within a study of T-cell reconstitution after alpha-beta-depleted transplantation in children (dated by TCRdb to about 2016). Broadly, across the study: T-cell immune reconstitution after TCRalphabeta/CD19-depleted allogeneic hematopoietic cell transplantation in children was quantitatively tracked in the study by means of TCR repertoire profiling.

As to this clonotype: Its cognate antigen has yet to be identified. No qualities accompany the bases; no much larger clone lies one base away.

Library creation used PCR. TCRdb records Illumina HiSeq 2500 as the sequencer. TCR libraries were prepared with molecular barcoding, using unique molecular identifiers to normalize TCRbeta repertoire quantification. TCRdb itself trimmed the public reads at Q25 with fastp, ran MiXCR and retained productive beta chains. Under each unique CDR3 protein, matching rows form one entry showing the most common genes and DNA. For this sample there are a few hundred thousand distinct CDR3 sequences; 10% appear just once. The ten largest clones represent 2% to 3% of the sample. CDR1 and CDR2 are read off the germline V gene as SGDLS and YYNGEE. Counted from cysteine to phenylalanine, this CDR3 has 13 amino acids. The DNA shown is the 39-base CDR3, in frame from base 1. The junction carries 9 bases between V and J, which are trimmed by 0 bases and 6 bases respectively.

The chain is encoded by TRBV9 joined to TRBJ1-2, with the D gene too uncertain to name. This clonotype was sampled from a human donor who donated a stem cell graft to a child with acute lymphoblastic leukemia. Sequences were derived from PBMCs from the stem cell graft donor, sampled from the stem cell graft. The CDR3 region: CASSVVEGNGYTF. In nucleotide form, the sequence is TGTGCCAGCAGCGTAGTAGAGGGAAATGGCTACACCTTC.